The sample holds a few counts of the clone carrying this T cell receptor (beta chain). The data are from a study of spatial heterogeneity in lung cancer. Time point reported: sample taken at primary tumor resection. A unique molecular identifier was carried by every single TCR cDNA molecule. TCRdb fed the 5' RACE reads into MiXCR, producing one record per CDR3 protein. This repertoire shows 60,000 or so distinct CDR3 sequences, about 6.6% found once; its top ten account for 14% to 15%. This sample comprised PBMCs, obtained at surgery. This clonotype was sampled from a female donor with early-stage non-small cell lung cancer.

CDR3 sequence reads: CASSPSRNQPQHF. CDR3 bases: TGTGCCAGCAGCCCGAGTCGGAATCAGCCCCAGCATTTT. The chain uses TRBV7-2 and TRBJ1-5, with D unclear. Germline assignment: CDR1 SGHTA and CDR2 FQGNSA. Deletions cut 5 bases from V and 4 bases from J, with 9 bases between. This CDR3 has 13 amino acids.